The T cell receptor beta chain under discussion was sequenced for a study of Ad26.COV2.S vaccination and SARS-CoV-2 variants. This clone came up once. Treatment described: 15 to 20 received Ad26.COV2.S at low or high dose, single or two shots; about 5 received placebo; per-sample allocation not given. Repertoires come from day 63 after the first vaccine or placebo injection. Adults aged 18-55 years in Boston included the donor. Trimming removed 4 bases from V and 5 bases from J; junction bases left unmatched: 4. Germline V gene lookup returns CDR1 SEHNR and CDR2 FQNEAQ (reference sequence). This CDR3 has 17 residues. Produced via immunoSEQ multiplex PCR; TCRdb's table is partial and in-frame only. The data hold some 420,000 clones, with approximately 88% observed a single time.

Sequencing was performed on peripheral blood, taken in a trial of Ad26.COV2.S vaccine versus placebo. The receptor comes from a person aged 18-65 years who received the Ad26.COV2.S COVID-19 vaccine or a placebo. V and J are TRBV7-9 and TRBJ2-2; TRBD2 agrees at 16 bases. The DNA for the CDR3 is TGTGCCAGCAGCTCACTGGGACTAGCGGGGGGGACCGGGGAGCTGTTTTTT. Its translation is CASSSLGLAGGTGELFF.